This T cell receptor beta chain was sequenced in a study of post-analysis software for immune sequencing data. General study points: The study found TRBV5-6, TRBV5-1 and TRBV20-1 among about five TRBV segments more frequent in patients than controls.

There are a few counts of this clonotype. Its antigen is still unknown. CDR3 length: 15 residues. Germline CDR1 LGHNA, CDR2 YNFKEQ. Trimming removed 5 bases from V and 4 bases from J, with 17 bases in between. Presence of unique molecular identifiers characterized the TCR beta cDNA libraries. TCRdb ran MiXCR on the PCR reads and lists one entry per CDR3 protein. The sample has hundreds of thousands of distinct CDR3 sequences, around 60% seen once. The sequence derives from a girl aged 2 to 10 with multiple sclerosis. The sample was blood. The chain has TRBV4-2 and TRBJ1-1, with no clear D. The CDR3 coding sequence is TGTGCCAGCAGCGCGGAGGGCTGGGAGAGCACTGAAGCTTTCTTT. Encoded protein: CASSAEGWESTEAFF.